The present TCR beta chain was sequenced within a study of T cell changes during pregnancy in multiple sclerosis. This CDR3 contains 14 residues. Looked up from germline, CDR1 is SQVTM and CDR2 is ANQGSEA. The germline V and J ends were trimmed by 2 bases and 2 bases, with 12 bases remaining between them. The repertoire was sequenced with immunoSEQ multiplex PCR; TCRdb's copy has only in-frame clones and lacks some. The top ten hold less than 0.25% of the sample, which has about 52,000 clones, 85% to 95% seen once. This clonotype was sampled from a female donor with multiple sclerosis, enrolled in a pregnancy study. Sample: CD4+ T cells from peripheral blood mononuclear cells, taken in the third trimester of pregnancy. The chain links TRBV29-1 to TRBJ2-5, with D unclear. The CDR3 nucleotides read TGCAGCGTTGAAAACGGCGGCCCGCAAGAGACCCAGTACTTC. This codes for CSVENGGPQETQYF.